The sequence of this T cell receptor (beta chain) was determined in a study of CD8+ T cells in alopecia areata. Notes on the study in general: Mouse data revealed clearer TCR sharing than patient data did, a gap possibly tied to HLA.

Comment on this clone: What it recognizes is unknown.

This CDR3 spans 14 amino acids. The germline CDR1 and CDR2 sequences are GTSNPN and SVGIG (reference sequence). Trimming stripped 3 bases from V and 5 bases from J, with 14 bases between. TCR sequencing used cDNA made by reverse transcription of extracted RNA. Produced via immunoSEQ multiplex PCR; TCRdb's table is partial and in-frame only. The profile shows around 210,000 clones, approximately 60% of them singletons. The sample consisted of CD8+ T cells sorted from blood. The receptor comes from a human donor in good health. The chain joins TRBV30 to TRBJ2-1, with D perhaps TRBD1 (5 bases). CDR3 region: CAWSPDSRDNEQFF. CDR3 DNA: TGTGCCTGGAGCCCCGATTCCAGGGACAATGAGCAGTTCTTC.